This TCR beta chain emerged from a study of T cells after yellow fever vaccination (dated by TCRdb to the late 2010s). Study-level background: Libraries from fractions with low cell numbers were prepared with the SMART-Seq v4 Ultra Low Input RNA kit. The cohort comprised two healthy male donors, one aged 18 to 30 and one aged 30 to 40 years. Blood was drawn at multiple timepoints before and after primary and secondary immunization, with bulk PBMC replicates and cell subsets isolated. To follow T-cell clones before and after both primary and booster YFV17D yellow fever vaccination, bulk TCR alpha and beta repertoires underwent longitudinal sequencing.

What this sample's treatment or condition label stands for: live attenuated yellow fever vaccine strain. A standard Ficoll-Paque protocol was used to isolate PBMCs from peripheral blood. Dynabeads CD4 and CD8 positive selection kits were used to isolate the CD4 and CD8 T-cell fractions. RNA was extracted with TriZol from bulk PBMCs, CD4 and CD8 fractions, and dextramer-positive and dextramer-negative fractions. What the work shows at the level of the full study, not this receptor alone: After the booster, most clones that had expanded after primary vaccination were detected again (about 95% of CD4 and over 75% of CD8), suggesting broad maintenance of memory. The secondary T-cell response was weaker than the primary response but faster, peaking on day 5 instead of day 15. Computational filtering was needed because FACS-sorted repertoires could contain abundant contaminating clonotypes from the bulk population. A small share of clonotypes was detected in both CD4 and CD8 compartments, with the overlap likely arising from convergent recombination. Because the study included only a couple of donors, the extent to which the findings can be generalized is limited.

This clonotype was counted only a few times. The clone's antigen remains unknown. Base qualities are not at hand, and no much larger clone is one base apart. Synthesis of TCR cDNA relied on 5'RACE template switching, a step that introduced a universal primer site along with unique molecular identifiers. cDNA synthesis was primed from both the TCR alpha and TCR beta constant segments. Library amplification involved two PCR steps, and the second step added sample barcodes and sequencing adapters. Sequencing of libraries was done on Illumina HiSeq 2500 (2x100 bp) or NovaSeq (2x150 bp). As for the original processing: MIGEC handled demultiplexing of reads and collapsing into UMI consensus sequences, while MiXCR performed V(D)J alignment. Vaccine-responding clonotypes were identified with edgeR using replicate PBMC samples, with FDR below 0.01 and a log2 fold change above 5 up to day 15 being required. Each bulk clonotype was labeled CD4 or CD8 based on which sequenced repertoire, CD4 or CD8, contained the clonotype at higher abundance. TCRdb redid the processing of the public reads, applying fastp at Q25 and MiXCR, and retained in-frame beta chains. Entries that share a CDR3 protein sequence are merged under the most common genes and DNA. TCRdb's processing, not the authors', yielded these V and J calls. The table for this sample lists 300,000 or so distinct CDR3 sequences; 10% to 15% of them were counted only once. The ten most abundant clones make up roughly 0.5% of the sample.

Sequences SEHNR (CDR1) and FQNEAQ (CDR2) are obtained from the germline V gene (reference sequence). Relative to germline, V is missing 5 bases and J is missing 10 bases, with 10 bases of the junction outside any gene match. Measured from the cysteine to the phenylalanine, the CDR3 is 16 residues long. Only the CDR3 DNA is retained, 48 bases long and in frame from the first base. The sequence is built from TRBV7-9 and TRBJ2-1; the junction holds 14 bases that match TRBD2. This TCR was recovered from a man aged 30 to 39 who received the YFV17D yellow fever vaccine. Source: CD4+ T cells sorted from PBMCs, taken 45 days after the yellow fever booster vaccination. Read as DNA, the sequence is TGTGCCAGCAGCCCGGGACTAGCGGGAGACAGCTACGAGCAGTTCTTC. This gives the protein CASSPGLAGDSYEQFF.